Here is one TCR beta chain with its context. This was the immunoSEQ v3.0 assay at survey level. Clones were read by immunoSEQ multiplex PCR, and TCRdb kept only the in-frame ones, dropping some. The sample carries roughly 31,000 clones, approximately 91% recorded once. This specimen belongs to a study of long-term antiretroviral therapy in people with HIV. This CDR3 region has 11 residues. The V end was cut by 5 bases, the J end by 5 bases, with 10 bases between. CDR1 and CDR2 from the germline V gene are SQVTM and ANQGSEA. The receptor comes from a man in his forties or fifties with HIV. The material was unsorted PBMCs, obtained about 5 years before starting antiretroviral therapy. This rearrangement joins TRBV29-1 to TRBJ2-7; weak D call: TRBD1 (5 bases). The CDR3 region has the DNA TGCAGCGTTCGATCCAGGGACGAGCAGTACTTC. It is translated as CSVRSRDEQYF.